This T cell receptor beta chain was sequenced in a study of blood T cell repertoires in COVID-19. Study as a whole: Both acute and convalescent COVID-19 samples were obtained from the United States, Italy and Spain. T cells, B-cell-depleted T cells, or PBMCs supplied cDNA or gDNA.

V was shortened by 1 base and J by 11 bases, with 14 bases between the two germline ends. This CDR3 comprises 13 residues. Participants had their cohort set by participant-reported clinical history. Cohort 3 donors counted as recovered after two negative PCRs, clearance, or resolved symptoms. The method was immunoSEQ multiplex PCR; TCRdb's version includes in-frame clones alone and lacks a portion of them. The sample has over 250,000 clones, roughly 86% seen once. The rearrangement uses TRBV12-3 or TRBV12-4 and TRBJ1-1; a possible D gene is TRBD1 (5 bases). Sequences were obtained from PBMCs or T cells enriched from blood (not recorded which). The receptor's source is a woman aged 55-70 years who had recovered from COVID-19. The DNA for the CDR3 is TGTGCCAGCAGTTTAGGATCGAAGGGGCGGGCTTTCTTT. Amino acids: CASSLGSKGRAFF.